The 15 T cell receptor beta chains in this list originate from one sample, sequenced in a study of cytomegalovirus exposure and HLA in healthy donors. The protocol was immunoSEQ multiplex PCR, while the TCRdb copy is restricted to in-frame clones and leaves out a portion. The sample contains 150,000 to 200,000 clones, 75% to 90% of which appear only once. Specimen: PBMCs. These receptors all come from a man aged 18 to 29 in good health and CMV-seropositive.

This clone has just a few counts. The CDR3 region is CASALGNVSYEQYF. DNA for the CDR3: TGTGCCAGCGCCCTGGGCAACGTATCCTACGAGCAGTACTTC. The chain has TRBV7-7 and TRBJ2-7; D uncertain. CDR3 length: 14 amino acids. CDR1 is SSHAT and CDR2 is FNYEAQ in the germline V gene (reference sequence). Trimming took 8 bases from V and 1 from J, leaving 15 bases between them. Filled out from reference TRBV7-7 and TRBJ2-7, the complete variable domain reads GAGVSQSPRYKVTKRGQDVTLRCDPISSHATLYWYQQALGQGPEFLTYFNYEAQPDKSGLPSDRFSAERPEGSISTLTIQRTEQRDSAMYRCASALGNVSYEQYFGPGTRLTVT.

This sequence joins TRBV7-9 and TRBJ2-5, with D tentatively TRBD2 (5 bases). This CDR3 has 15 residues. Trimming removed 6 bases from V and 0 bases from J, with 14 bases in between. Germline V gene lookup returns CDR1 SEHNR and CDR2 FQNEAQ (reference sequence). CDR3 coding DNA: TGTGCCAGCAGGCCCGACTACCTGTACCAAGAGACCCAGTACTTC. Protein sequence: CASRPDYLYQETQYF.

This clone was counted only a few times. The J gene is TRBJ2-7, the V gene TRBV5-6, with 7 bases fitting TRBD2. Per the germline V gene, CDR1 is SGHDT and CDR2 is YYEEEE. J gave up 2 bases and V 6 bases, and 17 bases lay outside the gene matches. This CDR3 comprises 17 residues. In DNA form, the CDR3 reads TGTGCCAGCACCCAATGGCGTGCGGGGGAAGGAGCCTACGAGCAGTACTTC. It is translated as CASTQWRAGEGAYEQYF.

V is TRBV4-1 and J is TRBJ1-2, with D unclear. CDR3 length equals 16 residues. The germline V gene encodes CDR1 MGHRA and CDR2 YSYEKL. With 1 base removed from V and 4 bases from J, the gap between germline ends came to 16 bases. DNA for the CDR3: TGCGCCAGCAGCCAAGGAACGAGGGTGAGGAGCTATGGCTACACCTTC. Residues: CASSQGTRVRSYGYTF.

The chain carries TRBV29-1 and TRBJ2-2; 10 nucleotides agree with TRBD2. With V trimmed by 8 bases and J by 1 base, 7 bases remained unmatched. Germline V gene sequence: CDR1 SQVTM, CDR2 ANQGSEA. The CDR3 has 15 amino acids. CDR3 bases: TGCAGCACCAGCGGGAGGGAATGGAACACCGGGGAGCTGTTTTTT. Encoded protein: CSTSGREWNTGELFF.

The chain uses TRBV7-8 and TRBJ1-3, with 7 bases identical to TRBD1. V lost 5 bases and J lost 3; bases outside the gene matches: 4. The germline gives CDR1 SGHVS, CDR2 FQNEAQ. This CDR3 comprises 14 residues. The CDR3 bases are TGTGCCAGCAGCCAAAGGACAGGTGGAAACACCATATATTTT. This sequence encodes CASSQRTGGNTIYF.

The V call is TRBV27, the J call TRBJ2-7, with a tentative D call TRBD2 (6 bases). The V and J ends lost 6 bases and 0 bases respectively, with 18 bases between them. This CDR3 comprises 16 residues. CDR1 and CDR2 (germline): MNHEY, SMNVEV (reference sequence). CDR3 sequence reads: CASSYIGGGLSYEQYF. The CDR3 coding sequence is TGTGCCAGCAGCTACATTGGGGGAGGCCTCTCCTACGAGCAGTACTTC.

This clone has just a few counts. The J gene is TRBJ2-7, the V gene TRBV7-6, with TRBD2 identical over 13 bases. This CDR3 has 15 amino acids. V lost 5 bases and J lost 6; bases outside the gene matches: 7. CDR1 is SGHVS, CDR2 FNYEAQ, per germline. CDR3 sequence (DNA): TGTGCCAGCAGCGCAGAGGGACTAGCGGGAATCGAGCAGTACTTC. This encodes CASSAEGLAGIEQYF. Filled out from reference TRBV7-6 and TRBJ2-7, the complete variable domain reads GAGVSQSPRYKVTKRGQDVALRCDPISGHVSLYWYRQALGQGPEFLTYFNYEAQQDKSGLPNDRFSAERPEGSISTLTIQRTEQRDSAMYRCASSAEGLAGIEQYFGPGTRLTVT.

The V gene is TRBV5-1, the J gene TRBJ2-7; possible D gene TRBD1, 5 bases. The CDR3 sequence is 13 residues long. Germline CDR1 reads SGHRS; CDR2 reads YFSETQ. V shed 5 bases and J shed 6 bases, with 15 bases lying between them. This chain's CDR3 is CASRAPETVEQYF. The CDR3 coding sequence is TGCGCCAGCAGAGCCCCCGAGACAGTCGAGCAGTACTTC.

This chain connects TRBV7-2 to TRBJ1-2, with D hard to call. In germline, CDR1 is SGHTA, CDR2 FQGNSA. The CDR3 runs to 15 residues. V was pared by 3 bases and J by 6 bases, with 17 bases between. For the CDR3, the DNA is TGTGCCAGCAGCTTCAGCCCGACATATTATGATGGCTACACCTTC. This encodes CASSFSPTYYDGYTF.

This clone was observed at least ten times. The V gene is TRBV7-2, the J gene TRBJ2-7, with D maybe TRBD2 (6 bases). Trimming pared 4 bases from V and 6 bases from J, leaving 13 bases between. This CDR3 contains 13 residues. Germline V CDR1 and CDR2: SGHTA, FQGNSA. As DNA, the CDR3 is TGTGCCAGCAGCTCGGGACTGCGGCGCGAGCAGTACTTC. It encodes CASSSGLRREQYF.

V is TRBV27 and J is TRBJ2-5; the D is unclear. V dropped 5 bases and J dropped 5 bases, with 12 bases sitting between them. CDR3 length: 13 amino acids. Per the germline V gene, CDR1 is MNHEY and CDR2 is SMNVEV (reference sequence). The CDR3 DNA follows: TGTGCCAGCAGTGAATACTACGGGGAGACCCAGTACTTC. Encoded protein: CASSEYYGETQYF.

The gene calls are TRBV2 and TRBJ1-1, with D unclear. Deletions cut 1 base from V and 2 bases from J, with 5 bases between. The CDR3 totals 13 residues. CDR1 SNHLY and CDR2 FYNNEI come from the germline V gene. The CDR3 spells CASSEGHNTEAFF. CDR3 nucleotides: TGTGCCAGCAGTGAAGGACATAACACTGAAGCTTTCTTT.

This chain links TRBV28 with TRBJ2-7, with 11 nucleotides matching TRBD2. J gave up 2 bases and V 6 bases, and 3 bases lay outside the gene matches. Looked up from germline, CDR1 is MDHEN and CDR2 is SYDVKM. This CDR3 is built from 14 residues. The CDR3 DNA is TGTGCCAGCAGCGCGACTAGCGGGACCTACGAGCAGTACTTC. Translating it yields CASSATSGTYEQYF. The variable domain in full, with the rest retrieved from reference TRBV28 and TRBJ2-7, is DVKVTQSSRYLVKRTGEKVFLECVQDMDHENMFWYRQDPGLGLRLIYFSYDVKMKEKGDIPEGYSVSREKKERFSLILESASTNQTSMYLCASSATSGTYEQYFGPGTRLTVT.

This clone was picked up one time. The chain joins TRBV15 to TRBJ2-2; 10 nucleotides align to TRBD2. The CDR3 is 16 amino acids. J was trimmed by 6 bases and V by 0 bases; bases with no gene match: 4. Germline values: CDR1 LNHNV, CDR2 YYDKDF (reference sequence). CDR3 loop: CATSRDRLAGPGELFF. For the CDR3, the DNA is TGTGCCACCAGCAGAGATCGACTAGCGGGCCCCGGGGAGCTGTTTTTT.